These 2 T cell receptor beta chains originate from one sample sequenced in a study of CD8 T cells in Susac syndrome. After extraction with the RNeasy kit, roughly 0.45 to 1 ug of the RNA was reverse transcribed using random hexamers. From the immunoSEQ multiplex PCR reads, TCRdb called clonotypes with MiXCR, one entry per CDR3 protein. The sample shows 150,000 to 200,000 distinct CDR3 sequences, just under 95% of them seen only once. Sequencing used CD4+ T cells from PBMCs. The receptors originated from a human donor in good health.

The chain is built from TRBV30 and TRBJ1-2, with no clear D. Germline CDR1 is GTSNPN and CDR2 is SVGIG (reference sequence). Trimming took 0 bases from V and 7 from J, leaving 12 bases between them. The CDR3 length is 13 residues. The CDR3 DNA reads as TGTGCCTGGAGTGTACTGGGTTTCGGTGGCTACACCTTC. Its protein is CAWSVLGFGGYTF.

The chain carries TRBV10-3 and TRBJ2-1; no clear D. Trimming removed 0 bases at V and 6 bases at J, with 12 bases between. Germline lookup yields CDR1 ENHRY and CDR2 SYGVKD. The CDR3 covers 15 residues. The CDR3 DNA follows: TGTGCCATCAGTGAGTCGAAACCTGTGGGCAATGAGCAGTTCTTC. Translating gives CAISESKPVGNEQFF.